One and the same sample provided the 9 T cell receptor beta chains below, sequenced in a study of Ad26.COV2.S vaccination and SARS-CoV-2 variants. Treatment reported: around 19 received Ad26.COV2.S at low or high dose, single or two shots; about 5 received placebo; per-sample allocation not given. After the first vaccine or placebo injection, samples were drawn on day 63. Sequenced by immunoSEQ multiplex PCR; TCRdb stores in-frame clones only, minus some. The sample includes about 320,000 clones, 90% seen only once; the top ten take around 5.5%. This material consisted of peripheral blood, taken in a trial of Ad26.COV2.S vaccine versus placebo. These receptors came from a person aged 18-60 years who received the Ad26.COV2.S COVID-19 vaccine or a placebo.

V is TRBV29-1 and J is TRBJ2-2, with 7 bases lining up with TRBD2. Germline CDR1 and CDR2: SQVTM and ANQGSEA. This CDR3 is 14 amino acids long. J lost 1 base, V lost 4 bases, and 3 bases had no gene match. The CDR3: CSVGAGENTGELFF. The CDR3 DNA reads TGCAGCGTTGGCGCGGGAGAGAACACCGGGGAGCTGTTTTTT.

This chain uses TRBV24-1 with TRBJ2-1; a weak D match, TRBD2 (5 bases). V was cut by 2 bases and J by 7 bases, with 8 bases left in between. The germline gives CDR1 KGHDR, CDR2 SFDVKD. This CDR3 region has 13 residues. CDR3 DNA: TGTGCCACCAGTGATTCCTTAGCGAATGAGCAGTTCTTC. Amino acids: CATSDSLANEQFF.

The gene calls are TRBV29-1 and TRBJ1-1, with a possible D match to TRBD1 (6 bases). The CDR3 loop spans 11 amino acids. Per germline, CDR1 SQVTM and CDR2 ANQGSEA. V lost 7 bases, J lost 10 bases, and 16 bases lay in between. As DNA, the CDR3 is TGCAGCGCAGAAGGGGGGATTGGAGCTTTCTTT. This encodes CSAEGGIGAFF.

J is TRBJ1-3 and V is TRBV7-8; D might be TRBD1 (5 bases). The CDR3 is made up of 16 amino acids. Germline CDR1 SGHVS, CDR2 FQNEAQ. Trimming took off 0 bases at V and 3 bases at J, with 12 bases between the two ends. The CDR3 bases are TGTGCCAGCAGCTTAGCTGGGGGGGGTGGTGGAAACACCATATATTTT. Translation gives CASSLAGGGGGNTIYF.

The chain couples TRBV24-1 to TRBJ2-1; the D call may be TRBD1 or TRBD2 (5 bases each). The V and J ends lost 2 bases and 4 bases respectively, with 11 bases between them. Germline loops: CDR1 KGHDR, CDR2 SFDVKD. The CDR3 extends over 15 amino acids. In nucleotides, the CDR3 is TGTGCCACCAGTGATTCTGGGACCCAATACAATGAGCAGTTCTTC. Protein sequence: CATSDSGTQYNEQFF.

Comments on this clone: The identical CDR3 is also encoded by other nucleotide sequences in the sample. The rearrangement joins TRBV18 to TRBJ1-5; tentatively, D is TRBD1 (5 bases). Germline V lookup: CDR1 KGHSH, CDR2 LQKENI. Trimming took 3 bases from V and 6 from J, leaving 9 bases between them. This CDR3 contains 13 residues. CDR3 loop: CASSPGGGQPQHF. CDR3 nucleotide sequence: TGTGCCAGCTCACCCGGGGGTGGTCAGCCCCAGCATTTT.

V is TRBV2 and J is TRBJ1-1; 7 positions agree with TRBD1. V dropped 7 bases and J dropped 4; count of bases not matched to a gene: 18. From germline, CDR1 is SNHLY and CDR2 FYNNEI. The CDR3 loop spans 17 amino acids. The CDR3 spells CASTYAPFGQAGTEAFF. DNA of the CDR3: TGTGCCAGCACATACGCCCCCTTTGGACAGGCGGGCACTGAAGCTTTCTTT.

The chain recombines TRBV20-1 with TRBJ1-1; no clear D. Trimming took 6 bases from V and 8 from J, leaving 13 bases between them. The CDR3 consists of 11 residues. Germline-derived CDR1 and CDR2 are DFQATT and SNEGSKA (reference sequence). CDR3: CSAIASGEAFF. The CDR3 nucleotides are TGCAGTGCAATCGCCTCGGGGGAAGCTTTCTTT.

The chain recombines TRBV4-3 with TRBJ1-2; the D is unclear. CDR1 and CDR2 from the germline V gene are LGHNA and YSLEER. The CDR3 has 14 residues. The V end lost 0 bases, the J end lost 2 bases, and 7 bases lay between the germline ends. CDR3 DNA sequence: TGCGCCAGCAGCCAAGACAGAAGCAACTATGGCTACACCTTC. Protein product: CASSQDRSNYGYTF.